Presented here are 16 T cell receptor beta chains from one specimen sequenced in a study of T-cell memory formation after mild COVID-19. From the 5' RACE reads, TCRdb called clonotypes with MiXCR, one entry per CDR3 protein. Among 450,000 to 650,000 distinct CDR3 sequences, about a fifth were seen once, and the ten largest hold about 8.7%. The material sequenced was PBMCs or a T cell subset sorted from them (not recorded which). The receptors originated from an adult woman who had mild COVID-19 (a few samples of this study predate the infection). Cell type and time point are not known.

This clonotype was counted between two and nine times. The chain links TRBV12-3 or TRBV12-4 to TRBJ2-7, with D possibly being TRBD1 or TRBD2 (5 bases each). V lost 0 bases to trimming and J lost 0 bases, with 12 bases between them. This CDR3 contains 16 residues. The CDR3 DNA follows: TGTGCCAGCAGTTTAGCTGTGGGGGTGGCCTCCTACGAGCAGTACTTC. It encodes CASSLAVGVASYEQYF.

This clonotype was detected a few times. This chain joins TRBV5-4 and TRBJ2-5; D gene unclear. Germline V gives CDR1 SGHNT, CDR2 YYREEE (reference sequence). This CDR3 is 13 amino acids long. The V end lost 5 bases, the J end lost 5 bases, and 13 bases lay between the germline ends. The CDR3: CASSPSGWETQYF. The CDR3 coding sequence is TGTGCCAGCAGTCCATCCGGGTGGGAGACCCAGTACTTC.

This clonotype was observed a handful of times. V and J are TRBV3-1 and TRBJ2-5, with D unresolved. Germline V CDR1 and CDR2: LGHDT, YNNKEL (reference sequence). The V gene lost 4 bases and the J gene lost 5 bases, with 8 bases spanning the gap. The CDR3 is 12 residues long. DNA of the CDR3: TGTGCCAGCAGCCCCGCGTGGGAGACCCAGTACTTC. This translates into CASSPAWETQYF.

The rearrangement links TRBV12-3 or TRBV12-4 to TRBJ1-2; TRBD1 might be the D (6 bases). The CDR3 length is 16 residues. Trimming pared 0 bases from V and 8 bases from J, leaving 19 bases between. The CDR3 spells CASSLAVGAGPWGYTF. DNA of the CDR3: TGTGCCAGCAGTTTAGCTGTGGGGGCTGGTCCATGGGGCTACACCTTC.

This clonotype was counted only a few times. The chain has TRBV10-3 and TRBJ2-1; 8 bases fit TRBD2. Germline CDR1 ENHRY, CDR2 SYGVKD. V shed 7 bases, J shed 7 bases, and the junction held 9 bases outside the gene matches. The CDR3 covers 14 residues. Written as DNA, the CDR3 is TGTGCCATCACCACCGGGACTAGAAAAAATGAGCAGTTCTTC. Amino acid sequence: CAITTGTRKNEQFF.

This clonotype appeared a few times. The chain uses TRBV6-1 and TRBJ1-2; possible D gene TRBD1, 5 bases. V was trimmed by 3 bases and J by 4 bases, leaving 6 bases between them. Germline CDR1 and CDR2: MNHNS and SASEGT. The CDR3 runs 12 residues. The CDR3 loop is CASSEQGYGYTF. The CDR3 DNA reads as TGTGCCAGCAGTGAGCAGGGCTATGGCTACACCTTC.

The chain joins TRBV28 to TRBJ2-7; TRBD2 agrees at 8 bases. V dropped 7 bases and J dropped 2; count of bases not matched to a gene: 4. CDR1 is MDHEN and CDR2 is SYDVKM in the germline V gene. The CDR3 has 13 amino acids. This chain's CDR3 is CASTRGGAYEQYF. The DNA of the CDR3 is TGTGCCAGCACCCGGGGGGGGGCCTACGAGCAGTACTTC.

This clonotype has only a few counts. An end of the junction does not agree with germline; a read error may underlie this. The chain recombines TRBV12-3 or TRBV12-4 with TRBJ2-5; D could derive from TRBD1 or TRBD2 (5 bases each). This CDR3 spans 15 amino acids. DNA of the CDR3: TGTGCCAGCAGTTTATCCCCGAGGGACCAGGAGACCCAGTACTTC. It is translated as CASSLSPRDQETQYF.

This clonotype was counted only a few times. This chain joins TRBV20-1 and TRBJ1-2; D is ambiguous. The CDR3 is 12 residues long. Germline V gene data show CDR1 as DFQATT and CDR2 as SNEGSKA (reference sequence). Between the trimmed V and J ends, which lost 3 bases and 6 bases, there was a span of 11 bases. The CDR3 reads CSASYRRDGYTF. The DNA of the CDR3 is TGCAGTGCTAGCTACCGCCGGGATGGCTACACCTTC.

The chain couples TRBV5-1 to TRBJ1-1; unclear D gene. CDR1 and CDR2 (germline): SGHRS, YFSETQ. With 1 base removed from V and 1 base from J, the gap between germline ends came to 8 bases. The CDR3 is made up of 14 amino acids. The CDR3 DNA sequence: TGCGCCAGCAGCTTGTACGTTGAGAACACTGAAGCTTTCTTT. It specifies CASSLYVENTEAFF.

V usage is TRBV7-2 and J usage is TRBJ2-7; D is unclear. V lost 1 base and J 3 bases, leaving 10 bases between the germline ends. Germline V lookup: CDR1 SGHTA, CDR2 FQGNSA. The CDR3 runs to 14 residues. The CDR3 is CASSLGLRVYEQYF. The CDR3 nucleotides read TGTGCCAGCAGCTTAGGGCTCAGAGTCTACGAGCAGTACTTC.

This clonotype was seen a handful of times. The gene calls are TRBV5-1 and TRBJ2-1, with D possibly TRBD1 on 5 matching bases. The CDR3 sequence is 19 residues long. Trimming pared 5 bases from V and 1 base from J, leaving 25 bases between. Germline CDR1 SGHRS, CDR2 YFSETQ. This chain's CDR3 is CASSLWGRVGETSYNEQFF. CDR3 DNA sequence: TGCGCCAGCAGTTTGTGGGGCAGGGTGGGCGAAACTTCCTACAATGAGCAGTTCTTC.

The V and J genes are TRBV7-8 and TRBJ2-1; 15 nucleotides agree with TRBD2. Germline V gene lookup returns CDR1 SGHVS and CDR2 FQNEAQ. V was clipped by 5 bases and J by 1 base; unmatched bases: 9. This CDR3 region has 19 residues. The CDR3 here is CASSRGLAGGLLSYNEQFF. The CDR3 region has the DNA TGTGCCAGCAGCCGGGGACTAGCGGGAGGACTTTTGTCCTACAATGAGCAGTTCTTC.

A few counts support this clonotype. The gene calls are TRBV6-2 or TRBV6-3 and TRBJ2-1, with 9 positions matching TRBD2. V was pared by 6 bases and J by 8 bases, with 17 bases of the junction left unmatched. This CDR3 region has 17 residues. Germline V gene sequence: CDR1 MNHEY, CDR2 SVGEGT. CDR3 sequence (DNA): TGTGCCAGCAGGCCCCTGGTTAGCGGGAGATTGGGGGATGAGCAGTTCTTC. It translates to CASRPLVSGRLGDEQFF.

The chain recombines TRBV3-1 with TRBJ2-5; 11 bases are a match to TRBD2. CDR1 and CDR2 from the germline V gene are LGHDT and YNNKEL (reference sequence). The CDR3 runs 19 residues. The trim removed 3 bases at V and 1 base at J, leaving 13 bases unmatched. As DNA, the CDR3 is TGTGCCAGCAGCCACGAAGACGAGACTAGCGGGGCCCCCCAAGAGACCCAGTACTTC. Amino acids: CASSHEDETSGAPQETQYF.

This clonotype has just a few counts. The chain has TRBV20-1 and TRBJ1-5; no firm D call. The CDR3 has 12 amino acids. V lost 4 bases and J lost 5, with 9 bases in between. Per germline, CDR1 DFQATT and CDR2 SNEGSKA (reference sequence). CDR3 nucleotide sequence: TGCAGTGCTATAGGCCCGTATCAGCCCCAGCATTTT. Encoded protein: CSAIGPYQPQHF.